These T cell receptor beta chains were read from a single sample in a study of T cell repertoires in aging, cancer and after chemotherapy. TCRdb called the multiplex PCR reads again in MiXCR, with one record for every CDR3 protein. Of around 12,000 distinct CDR3 sequences listed, more than 20% are singletons. The sequencing input was blood. The receptors shown here come from a human donor in good health. CDR3s include the opening cysteine and the closing phenylalanine or tryptophan. Each record gives: J gene, clone size, V gene, D gene, CDR3 protein, CDR3 DNA. A D gene is named only where the DNA matches it firmly. Clone sizes are given selectively: once, few, many, or a class where the clone is expanded.

>TRBJ2-3|.|TRBV7-9|TRBD1
CASSPGQGRDTQYF
TGTGCCAGCAGTCCGGGACAGGGCAGAGATACGCAGTATTTT
>TRBJ2-3|.|TRBV7-8|TRBD2
CASSLLSGGGTDTQYF
TGTGCCAGCAGCTTACTTAGCGGGGGAGGTACAGATACGCAGTATTTT
>TRBJ1-3|.|TRBV7-9|.
CASSHQNSGNTIYF
TGTGCCAGCAGCCATCAGAACTCTGGAAACACCATATATTTT
>TRBJ2-5|medium-sized|TRBV7-2|.
CASSLVAADQETQYF
TGTGCCAGCAGCTTAGTTGCGGCAGACCAAGAGACCCAGTACTTC
>TRBJ2-3|.|TRBV27|.
CASSLRSGRHTQYF
TGTGCCAGCAGTTTAAGGTCAGGGAGACATACGCAGTATTTT
>TRBJ2-3|medium-sized|TRBV6-5|TRBD2
CASSYSLDGGADTQYF
TGTGCCAGCAGTTACTCACTCGACGGGGGGGCAGATACGCAGTATTTT
>TRBJ2-7|few|TRBV13|TRBD1
CASSLRDRGLLEQYF
TGTGCCAGCAGCTTAAGGGACAGGGGGCTTCTGGAGCAGTACTTC
>TRBJ2-3|.|TRBV11-2|TRBD1
CASSLVQGPPDTQYF
TGTGCCAGCAGCTTAGTACAGGGGCCCCCAGATACGCAGTATTTT
>TRBJ2-7|.|TRBV5-1|TRBD1
CASSLQGRAYEQYF
TGCGCCAGCAGCTTACAGGGGCGAGCCTACGAGCAGTACTTC
>TRBJ1-4|few|TRBV7-3|TRBD1
CASSFFPGQLATNEKLFF
TGTGCCAGCAGCTTTTTTCCGGGACAGCTTGCAACTAATGAAAAACTGTTTTTT
>TRBJ2-4|.|TRBV28|.
CAPPRCYIQYF
TGTGCGCCTCCTCGCTGTTACATTCAGTACTTC
>TRBJ1-5|.|TRBV5-6|.
CASSSGGYSNQPQHF
TGTGCCAGCAGCTCTGGTGGATATAGCAATCAGCCCCAGCATTTT
>TRBJ2-1|.|TRBV6-2/TRBV6-3|.
CASRKYNEQFF
TGTGCCAGCAGGAAGTACAATGAGCAGTTCTTC
>TRBJ1-5|medium-sized|TRBV19|.
CASSMGAGNQPQHF
TGTGCCAGTAGTATGGGGGCCGGCAATCAGCCCCAGCATTTT
>TRBJ2-1|medium-sized|TRBV6-5|.
CASSLTSGNEQFF
TGTGCCAGCAGCTTAACCTCGGGAAATGAGCAGTTCTTC